This T cell receptor (beta chain) was captured by sequencing in a study of beta chain features in type 1 diabetes. Study outcomes and limitations: No resolution was reached here on whether HLA type influences TCRB rearrangement. There was a moderate but significant shortening of TCRB CDR3s in all four CD4+ subsets of Type 1 diabetes patients.

This clone was counted a few times. What it recognizes is unknown. Germline and junction disagree at one end, which may indicate a read error. Every isolated RNA sample was fully reverse transcribed, so sequencing captured expressed TCRB transcripts. The average output of naive, central memory and regulatory T cell samples was about 3.3 million reads. Using immunoSEQ multiplex PCR, the repertoire was profiled, and TCRdb retains in-frame clones only, with some absent. The sample has roughly 300,000 clones; approximately 9.7% are singletons. CDR1 and CDR2 from the germline V gene are ENHRY and SYGVKD. The CDR3 loop spans 13 amino acids.

V is TRBV10-3 and J is TRBJ1-2; D gene unclear. Material for sequencing was central memory CD4+ T cells from blood. The TCR sequence derives from a man under 40 with type 1 diabetes. The CDR3 coding sequence is TGTGCCAGCAGTCGGCGCGAGGGTGGTGGCTACACCTTC. The encoded protein is CASSRREGGGYTF.